A selection of T cell receptor beta chains follows, all from one sample in a study of T cell responses to AZD1222 COVID-19 vaccine. Clones were sequenced by immunoSEQ multiplex PCR, and TCRdb holds only the in-frame ones, with some missing. Seen here are fewer than 100,000 clones, around 85% observed once, and the top ten hold approximately 15%. The specimen was peripheral blood, collected 28 days after the second AZD1222 dose. These receptors came from an adult who received the AZD1222 COVID-19 vaccine. The CDR3 runs from the conserved cysteine through the conserved F or W. The order of the fields is clone size, V gene, J gene, CDR3 protein. Clone size is stated in some rows and not others, as once, few, many or a class when expanded.

>-|TRBV4-1|TRBJ1-3
CASSSGVSRDTIYF
>-|TRBV6-5|TRBJ1-1
CASSWTGGNTEAFF
>-|TRBV7-2|TRBJ1-5
CASSNRVGQPQHF
>-|TRBV4-1|TRBJ1-1
CASSSPHGNTEAFF
>-|TRBV29-1|TRBJ1-5
CSVGQSNQPQHF
>-|TRBV5-6|TRBJ1-1
CASSSGQGNTEAFF
>-|TRBV2|TRBJ2-2
CASNSGQVLSGELFF
>-|TRBV7-2|TRBJ2-1
CASSRDGNNEQFF
>-|TRBV3-1/TRBV3-2|TRBJ2-2
CASSRGRGRITGELFF
>-|TRBV12-3/TRBV12-4|TRBJ1-6
CASSLTGDSPLHF
>few|TRBV4-1|TRBJ2-7
CASSQGGRGSYEQYF
>-|TRBV5-1|TRBJ1-1
CASSLQTGNTEAFF
>-|TRBV19|TRBJ1-2
CASQPKGEYGYTF
>-|TRBV6-6|TRBJ2-5
CASRKGGSYQETQYF
>once|TRBV5-8|TRBJ1-2
CASSLNGYGYTF
>-|TRBV24-1|TRBJ2-1
CATSDSLPRVGYNEQFF
>-|TRBV10-2|TRBJ2-3
CASSARLAVVDTQYF
>-|TRBV15|TRBJ1-1
CATSRDPRDIYTEAFF
>-|TRBV7-9|TRBJ1-1
CASSLGGSRAFF
>-|TRBV18|TRBJ1-5
CASSKGQSNQPQHF
>-|TRBV18|TRBJ1-4
CASSRGSGENEKLFF
>-|TRBV9|TRBJ1-1
CASSVRAGGGTEAFF
>-|TRBV19|TRBJ1-1
CASSSGQVLSTEAFF
>-|TRBV5-1|TRBJ2-1
CASSDRLASSYNEQFF
>-|TRBV19|TRBJ2-7
CASSIQSFSYEQYF
>-|TRBV15|TRBJ2-7
CATSREDRGSYEQYF
>-|TRBV5-1|TRBJ2-3
CASSPQLAGGTDTQYF
>-|TRBV5-4|TRBJ2-2
CASSLIAGGNTGELFF
>-|TRBV19|TRBJ1-3
CASSIRQPSGNTIYF
>-|TRBV30|TRBJ2-1
CAWSNRGRTLNEQFF
>once|TRBV13|TRBJ2-5
CASSSKRERGETQYF
>-|TRBV7-9|TRBJ2-3
CASSLPGLGRTDTQYF
>once|TRBV6-5|TRBJ2-1
CAVRGTSGYNEQFF
>-|TRBV27|TRBJ1-4
CASSLGAANEKLFF
>-|TRBV4-1|TRBJ2-2
CASSFRSGTANTGELFF
>-|TRBV7-2|TRBJ2-1
CASSSLAGEYNEQFF
>-|TRBV6-1|TRBJ1-5
CASSDTEDQPQHF
>-|TRBV5-1|TRBJ2-3
CASSRLTGTAPPIDTQYF
>-|TRBV9|TRBJ2-2
CASSVLSGDITGELFF
>-|TRBV4-1|TRBJ1-1
CASSQTAPSSPLRYEAFF
>-|TRBV7-9|TRBJ2-3
CASSEYTDTQYF
>few|TRBV7-9|TRBJ1-1
CASSLGGENEAFF
>-|TRBV27|TRBJ2-1
CASSPGLAGLDEQFF
>-|TRBV27|TRBJ2-4
CASSTGVQNIQYF
>-|TRBV4-1|TRBJ2-1
CASSQVGLAGAINNEQFF
>few|TRBV7-9|TRBJ1-6
CASSLAAQRAALHF